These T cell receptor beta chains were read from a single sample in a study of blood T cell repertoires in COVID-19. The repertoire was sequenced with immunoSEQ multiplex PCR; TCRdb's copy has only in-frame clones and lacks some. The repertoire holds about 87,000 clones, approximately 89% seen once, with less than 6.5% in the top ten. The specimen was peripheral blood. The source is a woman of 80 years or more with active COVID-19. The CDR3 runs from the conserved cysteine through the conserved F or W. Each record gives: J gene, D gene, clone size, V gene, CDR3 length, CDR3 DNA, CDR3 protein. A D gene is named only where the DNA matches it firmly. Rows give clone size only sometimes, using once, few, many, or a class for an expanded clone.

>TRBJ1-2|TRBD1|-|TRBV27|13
TGTGCCAGCAGTTTAAACAGGGGGAACGGCTACACCTTC
CASSLNRGNGYTF
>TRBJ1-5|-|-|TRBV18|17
TGTGCCAGCTCACCACCCGACACCACTTTGAGCAATCAGCCCCAGCATTTT
CASSPPDTTLSNQPQHF
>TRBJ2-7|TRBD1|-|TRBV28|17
TGTGCCAGCAGTTCTAACAGGGGACCTAACCACGTATACGAGCAGTACTTC
CASSSNRGPNHVYEQYF
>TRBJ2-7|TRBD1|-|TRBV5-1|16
TGCGCCAGCAGCTGGAAATGGGACAGGGGATCCTACGAGCAGTACTTC
CASSWKWDRGSYEQYF
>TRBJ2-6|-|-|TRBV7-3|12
TGTGCCAGCACCTCGTCGGCCAACGTCCTGACTTTC
CASTSSANVLTF
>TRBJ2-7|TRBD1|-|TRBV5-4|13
TGTGCCAGCAGCTTGGTTGGACAGGCCGAGCAGTACTTC
CASSLVGQAEQYF
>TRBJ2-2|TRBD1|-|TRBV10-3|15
TGTGCCATCAATGGGGGAAGACAGGGTTCCGGGGAGCTGTTTTTT
CAINGGRQGSGELFF
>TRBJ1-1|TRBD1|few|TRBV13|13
TGTGCCAGCACGACAGGGAGGAACACTGAAGCTTTCTTT
CASTTGRNTEAFF
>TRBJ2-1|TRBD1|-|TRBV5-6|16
TGTGCCAGCAGCCTCAAGGGACAGGGCCGTGGGGATGAGCAGTTCTTC
CASSLKGQGRGDEQFF
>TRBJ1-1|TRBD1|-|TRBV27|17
TGTGCCAGCAGTCCATCCTCCTTGAGGGGGCGGTTGACTGAAGCTTTCTTT
CASSPSSLRGRLTEAFF
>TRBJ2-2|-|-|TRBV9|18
TGTGCCAGCAGCGTAGGATACCTCGACAACAAAAATGCCGGGGAGCTGTTTTTT
CASSVGYLDNKNAGELFF
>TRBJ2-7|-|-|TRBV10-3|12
TGTGCCAGCGGTTTTGGATCCCCCGAGCAGTACTTC
CASGFGSPEQYF
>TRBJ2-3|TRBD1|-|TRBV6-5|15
TGTGCCAGCAGACGACAGGGCTCAGGCACAGATACGCAGTATTTT
CASRRQGSGTDTQYF
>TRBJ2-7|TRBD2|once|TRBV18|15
TGTGCCAGCTCACCTCGAACTAGCGGGACTTACGAGCAGTACTTC
CASSPRTSGTYEQYF
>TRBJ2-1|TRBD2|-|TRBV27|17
TGTGCCAGCACCCCCCAAAGCGGGAGGGTGCTTGGGGATGAGCAGTTCTTC
CASTPQSGRVLGDEQFF
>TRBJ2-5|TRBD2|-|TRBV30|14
TGTGCCTGGAGTCCGGGGGAGGGCCAGGAGACCCAGTACTTC
CAWSPGEGQETQYF
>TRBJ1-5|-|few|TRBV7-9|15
TGTGCCAGCAGCTTAAGTTTCGGGAGGGCTCAGCCCCAGCATTTT
CASSLSFGRAQPQHF
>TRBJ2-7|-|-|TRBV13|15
TGTGCCAGCAGCTCCCCGACGTCGGGCTCCTACGAGCAGTACTTC
CASSSPTSGSYEQYF
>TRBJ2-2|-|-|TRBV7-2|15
TGTGCCAGCAGCTCTGGACAGCATAACACCGGGGAGCTGTTTTTT
CASSSGQHNTGELFF
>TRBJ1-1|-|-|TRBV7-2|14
TGTGCCAGCAGCTTAACAGGCTCGAACACTGAAGCTTTCTTT
CASSLTGSNTEAFF
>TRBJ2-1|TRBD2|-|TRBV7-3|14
TGTGCCAGCAGCTTAACTGCGGGAGGACCCGAGCAGTTCTTC
CASSLTAGGPEQFF
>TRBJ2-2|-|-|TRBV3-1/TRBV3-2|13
TGTGCCAGCAGCCAAAGAGGTACCGGGGAGCTGTTTTTT
CASSQRGTGELFF
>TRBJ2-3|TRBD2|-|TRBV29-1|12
TGCAGTCTAGCGGAACCCACAGATACGCAGTATTTT
CSLAEPTDTQYF
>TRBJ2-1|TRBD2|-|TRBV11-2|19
TGTGCCAGCAGCTTAGGGGGGCGACTAGCGGCAAGCTCCTACAATGAGCAGTTCTTC
CASSLGGRLAASSYNEQFF
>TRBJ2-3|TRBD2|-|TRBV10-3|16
TGTGCCATCACCCCTAGAACTAGCGGATTCACAGATACGCAGTATTTT
CAITPRTSGFTDTQYF
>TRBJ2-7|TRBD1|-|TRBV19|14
TGTGCCAGTAGTGACAGGGGTGGGCCCTACGAGCAGTACTTC
CASSDRGGPYEQYF
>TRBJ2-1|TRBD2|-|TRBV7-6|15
TGTGCCAGCAGCCCTGGGCTAGCGGGAGTCTATGAGCAGTTCTTC
CASSPGLAGVYEQFF
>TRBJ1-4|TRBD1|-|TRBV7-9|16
TGTGCCAGCAGCAACCCCCAGGGGGCAACTAATGAAAAACTGTTTTTT
CASSNPQGATNEKLFF
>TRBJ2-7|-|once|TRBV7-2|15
TGTGCCAGCACCGATGGGGGGAGTACATCCTACGAGCAGTACTTC
CASTDGGSTSYEQYF
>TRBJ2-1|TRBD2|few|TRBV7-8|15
TGTGCCAGCTGGGAAGCGGGAGTACATCTCGGCGAGCAGTTCTTC
CASWEAGVHLGEQFF
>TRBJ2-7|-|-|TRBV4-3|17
TGCGCCAGCAGCCAAGATTCGGCGGGGTCAAGCTCCTACGAGCAGTACTTC
CASSQDSAGSSSYEQYF
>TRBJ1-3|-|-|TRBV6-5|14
TGTGCCAGCAGGGAGCGCCCTTCTGGAAACACCATATATTTT
CASRERPSGNTIYF
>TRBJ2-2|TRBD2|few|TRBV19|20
TGTGCCAGTAGTCCCGGGGGAAGAGATATGACTAGCCAAAAGACCGGGGAGCTGTTTTTT
CASSPGGRDMTSQKTGELFF
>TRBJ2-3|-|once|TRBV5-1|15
TGCGCCAGCAGCCTAGGGGAGGTCCCCACAGATACGCAGTATTTT
CASSLGEVPTDTQYF
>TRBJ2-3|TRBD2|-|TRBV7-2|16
TGTGCCAGCAGCCCGACGGGACTAGGGAGCACAGATACGCAGTATTTT
CASSPTGLGSTDTQYF
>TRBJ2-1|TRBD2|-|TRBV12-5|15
TGTGCTAGTGGTTTAGTCGCGGGAGGGTACAATGAGCAGTTCTTC
CASGLVAGGYNEQFF
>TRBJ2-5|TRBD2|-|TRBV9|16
TGTGCCAGCAGCTTGGGACTAGCGGGAGGAGAAGAGACCCAGTACTTC
CASSLGLAGGEETQYF
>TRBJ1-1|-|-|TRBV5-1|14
TGCGCCAGCAGCTCCCGTTCTGGGGGGGTTGAAGCTTTCTTT
CASSSRSGGVEAFF
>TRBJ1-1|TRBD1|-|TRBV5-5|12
TGTGCCAGCAGCTTGAGGGGGCCTGAAGCTTTCTTT
CASSLRGPEAFF
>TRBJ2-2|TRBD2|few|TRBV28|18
TGTGCCAGCAGTTCCCTAGCGGGAGACGGGCCGAACACCGGGGAGCTGTTTTTT
CASSSLAGDGPNTGELFF
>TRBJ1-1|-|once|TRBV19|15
TGTGCCAGTAGTGAGGACAGTTTCCCGAACACTGAAGCTTTCTTT
CASSEDSFPNTEAFF
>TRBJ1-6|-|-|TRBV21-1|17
TGTGCCAGCAGCAAAGACGCGGGGACAGGGGTCGGTTCACCCCTCCACTTT
CASSKDAGTGVGSPLHF
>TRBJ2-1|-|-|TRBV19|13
TGTGCCAGTAGGGGCTATGTTCAAGGTGAGCAGTTCTTC
CASRGYVQGEQFF
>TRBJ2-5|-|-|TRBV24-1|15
TGTGCCACCAGTGACCCCCATACAGCCGGTTGGACCCAGTACTTC
CATSDPHTAGWTQYF
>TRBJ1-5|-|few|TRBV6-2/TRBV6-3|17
TGTGCCAGCAGTTACCCCCCAGGGTCCAGACGCAATCAGCCCCAGCATTTT
CASSYPPGSRRNQPQHF
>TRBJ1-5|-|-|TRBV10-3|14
TGTGCCATCAGTGAGATGGGGGGGGATCAGCCCCAGCATTTT
CAISEMGGDQPQHF
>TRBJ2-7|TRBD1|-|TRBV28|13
TGTGCCAGTTCAGGGGGTTTGAACTACGAGCAGTACTTC
CASSGGLNYEQYF
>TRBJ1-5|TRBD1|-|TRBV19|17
TGTGCCAGTAGTGAAGCCGGGACAGGGGCCTCTAATCAGCCCCAGCATTTT
CASSEAGTGASNQPQHF
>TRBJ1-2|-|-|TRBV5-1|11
TGCGCCAGCAGCTTGGAGGGGGGCTACACCTTC
CASSLEGGYTF
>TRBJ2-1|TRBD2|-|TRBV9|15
TGTGCCAGCAGCGTAGCAGCGGGAGGCAGCCTCGAGCAGTTCTTC
CASSVAAGGSLEQFF
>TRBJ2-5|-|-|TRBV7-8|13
TGTGCCAGCAGCCGAACGGAACAGGGCACCCAGTACTTC
CASSRTEQGTQYF
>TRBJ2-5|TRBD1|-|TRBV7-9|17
TGTGCCAGCAGCTTAGTCGGGACAGGGGTACCGTTAGAGACCCAGTACTTC
CASSLVGTGVPLETQYF
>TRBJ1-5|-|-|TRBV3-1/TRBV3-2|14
TGTGCCAGCAGCCAAGACAGGGGCTATCAGCCCCAGCATTTT
CASSQDRGYQPQHF
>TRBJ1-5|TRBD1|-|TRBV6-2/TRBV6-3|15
TGTGCCAGCAGCTCCAGGGGGCAGGGGGCTCAGCCCCAGCATTTT
CASSSRGQGAQPQHF
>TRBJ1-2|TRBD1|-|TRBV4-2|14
TGTGCCAGCAGCCCTCGGGACAGGAGGGATGGCTACACCTTC
CASSPRDRRDGYTF
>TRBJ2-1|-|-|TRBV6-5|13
TGTGCCAGCAGCTCGGCAGGGCACAATGAGCAGTTCTTC
CASSSAGHNEQFF
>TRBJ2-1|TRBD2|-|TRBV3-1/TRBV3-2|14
TGTGCCAGCAGCTTACCGAGTAGCGGGAGGGAGCAGTTCTTC
CASSLPSSGREQFF
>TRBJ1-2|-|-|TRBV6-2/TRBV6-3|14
TGTGCCAGCAGTTACTCGAGCAGGAACTATGGCTACACCTTC
CASSYSSRNYGYTF